The rows below give T cell receptor beta chains drawn from one sample of a study of blood T cell repertoires in COVID-19. The repertoire was sequenced with immunoSEQ multiplex PCR; TCRdb's copy has only in-frame clones and lacks some. Of 100,000 to 120,000 clones in the sample, more than 80% were seen once. Sequences were obtained from peripheral blood. These receptors were taken from a woman aged 35 to 49 with acute or convalescent COVID-19. Both conserved end residues are part of each CDR3. The D gene is left open where the match is weak. Not all rows give a size; the values are once, few, many and, for expanded clones, a class.

>.|TRBJ1-2|TRBV5-6|.
CASSFQGIAGYTF
TGTGCCAGCAGCTTCCAGGGGATAGCGGGCTACACCTTC
>TRBD1|TRBJ1-5|TRBV5-1|.
CASSSGTGGRNQPQHF
TGCGCCAGCAGTTCCGGGACAGGGGGCAGGAATCAGCCCCAGCATTTT
>.|TRBJ2-7|TRBV4-1|.
CASSLHIRESSYEQYF
TGCGCCAGCAGCCTACATATCCGGGAGAGCTCCTACGAGCAGTACTTC
>TRBD1|TRBJ2-2|TRBV7-9|.
CASRGQGGTGELFF
TGTGCCAGCAGAGGACAGGGAGGCACCGGGGAGCTGTTTTTT
>.|TRBJ2-2|TRBV21-1|.
CASSLRSGGFNTGELFF
TGTGCCAGCAGCTTAAGGAGTGGGGGCTTCAACACCGGGGAGCTGTTTTTT
>.|TRBJ2-7|TRBV3-1/TRBV3-2|.
CASSRIYEQYF
TGTGCCAGCAGCCGTATTTACGAGCAGTACTTC
>.|TRBJ1-6|TRBV7-8|.
CASSRTGISWEGNSPLHF
TGTGCCAGCAGCCGCACGGGGATTTCGTGGGAGGGAAATTCACCCCTCCACTTT
>.|TRBJ1-2|TRBV6-5|.
CASKRTDQTYGYTF
TGTGCCAGCAAAAGGACAGACCAGACCTATGGCTACACCTTC
>.|TRBJ1-2|TRBV5-1|.
CASSLMSPGSGGDYGYTF
TGCGCCAGCAGCCTAATGAGCCCGGGCTCGGGAGGGGATTATGGCTACACCTTC
>TRBD1|TRBJ1-2|TRBV7-3|few
CASSLISVGGGQGLNTF
TGTGCCAGCAGCTTAATATCAGTAGGCGGGGGACAGGGATTAAACACCTTC
>.|TRBJ1-3|TRBV11-2|.
CASSPRQAGFSGNTIYF
TGTGCCAGCAGTCCCCGGCAGGCCGGTTTCTCTGGAAACACCATATATTTT
>.|TRBJ2-3|TRBV7-3|.
CASSPQGGTDTQYF
TGTGCCAGCAGCCCTCAAGGGGGCACAGATACGCAGTATTTT
>TRBD2|TRBJ2-3|TRBV3-1/TRBV3-2|.
CASSQFTSGGASQYF
TGTGCCAGCAGCCAATTTACTAGCGGGGGGGCATCGCAGTATTTT
>TRBD1|TRBJ1-2|TRBV19|.
CASSMGQGRANGYTF
TGTGCCAGTAGTATGGGACAGGGCAGGGCTAATGGCTACACCTTC
>.|TRBJ1-3|TRBV25-1|.
CASSSFLRGNAGNTIYF
TGTGCCAGCAGTTCGTTCCTTCGGGGGAATGCTGGAAACACCATATATTTT
>TRBD1|TRBJ2-3|TRBV6-5|few
CASRGLTGNTDTQYF
TGTGCCAGCAGGGGGTTGACAGGGAACACAGATACGCAGTATTTT
>TRBD1|TRBJ1-6|TRBV2|.
CASRPGGAGSPLHF
TGTGCCAGCAGGCCAGGGGGCGCAGGTTCACCCCTCCACTTT
>.|TRBJ2-7|TRBV18|.
CASSPRTGQLPYEQYF
TGTGCCAGCTCACCAAGGACGGGACAACTACCCTACGAGCAGTACTTC
>TRBD1|TRBJ2-3|TRBV30|few
CAWSRQGGLVTGTDTQYF
TGTGCCTGGAGCCGACAGGGGGGTCTGGTAACCGGCACAGATACGCAGTATTTT
>TRBD2|TRBJ2-7|TRBV2|once
CASSETGTSGGEQYF
TGTGCCAGCAGCGAGACCGGGACTAGCGGGGGAGAGCAGTACTTC
>.|TRBJ1-2|TRBV30|.
CAWSVGAGANYGYTF
TGTGCCTGGAGTGTAGGGGCAGGAGCTAACTATGGCTACACCTTC
>.|TRBJ2-7|TRBV15|once
CATSRVQGYEQYF
TGTGCCACCAGCAGAGTTCAGGGATACGAGCAGTACTTC
>.|TRBJ1-2|TRBV7-9|.
CAIGGQTGYTF
TGTGCCATCGGTGGACAAACGGGCTACACCTTC
>.|TRBJ2-7|TRBV18|.
CASSPPSRGEQYF
TGTGCCAGCTCACCACCCAGTCGGGGCGAGCAGTACTTC
>TRBD1|TRBJ1-5|TRBV27|.
CASRPDRDISNQPQHF
TGTGCCAGCAGACCTGACAGGGATATCAGCAATCAGCCCCAGCATTTT
>.|TRBJ2-7|TRBV4-1|.
CASSQGEDRSYEQYF
TGCGCCAGCAGCCAAGGGGAGGATAGGAGCTACGAGCAGTACTTC
>.|TRBJ1-2|TRBV6-2/TRBV6-3|.
CASSTTTVGYGYTF
TGTGCCAGCAGTACCACGACAGTTGGGTATGGCTACACCTTC
>.|TRBJ1-1|TRBV7-2|.
CASSLKSGTNTEAFF
TGTGCCAGCAGCTTAAAGAGCGGGACGAACACTGAAGCTTTCTTT